This record covers a single T cell receptor beta chain. The antigen remains undetermined. The V and J ends lost 5 bases and 0 bases respectively, with 12 bases between them. The CDR3 sequence is 15 residues long. Germline assignment: CDR1 SGHAT and CDR2 FQDESV (reference sequence). Genomic DNA was employed as the template in profiling TCR beta VDJ and CDR3. In TCRdb, the reads were re-called with MiXCR into one record per CDR3 protein. The sample includes tens of thousands of distinct CDR3 sequences, less than 60% of them seen just once. These data are taken from a study of CD8+CD57+ T cells in acquired aplastic anemia. Looking at the study overall: Sorted CD4+ and CD8+ cells yielded 2.5 to 3.5 ug of DNA on average.

Study-wide findings and caveats: Patients had twenty-nine CD8+ CDR3 sequences in common with controls (the shared set). Levels of CD8+ Simpson's diversity were not significantly distinct in patients versus controls.

Sequencing input: sorted CD4+, CD8+, or CD8+CD57+ T cells (not recorded which) from PBMCs. This chain uses TRBV11-1 with TRBJ2-3; D not resolved. This TCR derives from a human donor in good health, serving as a control. The CDR3, as DNA: TGTGCCAGCAGCCCCCCGGACCGGAGCACAGATACGCAGTATTTT. Amino acid sequence: CASSPPDRSTDTQYF.